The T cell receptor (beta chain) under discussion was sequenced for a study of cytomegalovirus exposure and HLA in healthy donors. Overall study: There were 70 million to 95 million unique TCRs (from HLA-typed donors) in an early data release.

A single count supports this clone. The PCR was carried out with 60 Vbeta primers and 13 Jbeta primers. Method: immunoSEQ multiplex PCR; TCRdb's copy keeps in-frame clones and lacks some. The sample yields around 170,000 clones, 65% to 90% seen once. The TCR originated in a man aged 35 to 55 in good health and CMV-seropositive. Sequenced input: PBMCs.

CDR3 in amino acids: CASSLNGRGETQYF. Written as DNA, the CDR3 is TGCGCCAGCAGCTTGAACGGCAGGGGAGAGACCCAGTACTTC. V and J are TRBV5-1 and TRBJ2-5; weak D call: TRBD1 (6 bases). The germline CDR1 and CDR2 sequences are SGHRS and YFSETQ. V was pared by 1 base and J by 4 bases, with 11 bases between. This CDR3 is 14 amino acids long.